This TCR beta chain was obtained from a study of T cell responses to AZD1222 COVID-19 vaccine (dated by TCRdb to the early 2020s). At the level of the whole study: A total of over 230 trial participants underwent TCR sequencing, of whom 200 to 220 received two doses of AZD1222 and approximately 25 received two doses of the MenACWY control vaccine. Enrollment into the trials was organized by age into subgroups of 18-55, 56-69 and 70-plus years, and those subgroups contained roughly 150, 30 and 60 TCR-sequenced participants, respectively.

What this sample's time point label stands for: about 28 days (+/-7) after the second vaccine dose. AZD1222 recipients whose second dose came at about 4 weeks and those whose second dose came at about 12 weeks were combined into one group, since spike-specific TCR depth and breadth did not differ between the two schedules. Vaccinee samples came from UK trials COV001 and COV002, including a single-blind randomized controlled phase 2/3 trial of AZD1222 (ChAdOx1 nCoV-19) in healthy adults. For TCRbeta chain sequencing, PBMC samples from trial participants were taken at day 0 and at day 28 after the second dose. The CDR3 regions of human TCRbeta chains were subjected to immunosequencing. In the source study's methods: TCRs in the repertoires were matched against a reference library of SARS-CoV-2-specific TCRs that had been generated with the MIRA antigen-specificity platform. Breadth was defined as the fraction of unique TCRs that were SARS-CoV-2-associated, and depth was defined as the fraction of total T cells that were SARS-CoV-2-associated. Using the MIRA data, each spike-specific TCR was assigned both to the spike region to which the TCR was reactive and to a CD4 or CD8 class. Log10-transformed breadth and depth values were compared by one-way ANOVA with Sidak's multiple comparisons tests. The table comes from immuneACCESS by way of TCRdb, which keeps in-frame sequences with V and J called. Part of the clones is missing from these tables; in studies checked, under half for an unresolved V gene and the rest for unknown reasons. V, J and clone size are taken as reported in that table, and D and trimming were inferred from the DNA itself. This sample gives around 44,000 clones in total; roughly 85% of them show up just once. The ten largest account for around 7.3% of the sample.

V trim: 6 bases; J trim: 2 bases; unmatched bases: 6. As encoded in the germline V gene, CDR1 is SGHAT while CDR2 is FQNNGV. The CDR3 measures 14 amino acids from cysteine to phenylalanine. CDR3 DNA only is kept here, 42 bases in frame from base 1. Note on this clone: No antigen is known for it. No base qualities exist here, and no much larger clone lies one base off it.

The investigation overall reported the following: The whole spike protein was spanned by vaccine-associated CD4 TCRs, and dominant responses were seen in regions 160-218 and 743-854. Spike-specific TCR breadth and depth rose significantly after two AZD1222 doses compared with day 0 and with MenACWY recipients. Most participants were white British and females outnumbered males, and the authors suggested that clonal diversity may have been underestimated. Only five to seven AZD1222 recipients were SARS-CoV-2 seropositive at baseline, limiting conclusions about previously exposed vaccinees. Because no samples from the day 14 peak response were available, repertoires could be characterized only after the peak T cell response. Reportedly, almost half of the unique spike-specific TCRs recognized epitopes lying outside the regions that are mutated in the B.1.351 and B.1.1.7 variants. In the small 56-69-year group, the increase in depth fell short of significance, most likely because of low power.

Here the chain combines TRBV11-2 and TRBJ2-5, with 7 junctional bases fitting TRBD1. This receptor was identified in an adult who received the AZD1222 COVID-19 vaccine. Sequencing was performed on peripheral blood, taken 28 days after the second AZD1222 dose. The nucleotide sequence is given as TGTGCCAGCAGTCCTCGACAGGGTCAAGAGACCCAGTACTTC. Its protein reads: CASSPRQGQETQYF.